This T cell receptor (beta chain) derives from a study of immune cell composition in non-small cell lung cancer. The CDR3 consists of 15 residues. Germline CDR1 reads MNHEY; CDR2 reads SMNVEV (reference sequence). Trimming shortened V by 3 bases and J by 0 bases, and 9 bases separated the two germline ends. The study's findings and limits: Tumour TCR-beta clonality showed no significant link to smoking pack-years. Tumour-reactive clones were not shown to match dominant in vivo tumour clones.

Template was genomic DNA from frozen, unsorted single-cell suspensions. Using immunoSEQ multiplex PCR, the repertoire was profiled, and TCRdb retains in-frame clones only, with some absent. The sample holds about 5,100 clones; approximately 85% are singletons and the top ten take 9.9%. As concerns this clone: The antigen remains undetermined.

The receptor's source is a human donor with non-small cell lung cancer. Sequenced input: lung tumor tissue. The chain carries TRBV27 and TRBJ2-1; D ambiguous. The CDR3 sequence: CASSFSPRSYNEQFF. The CDR3 bases are TGTGCCAGCAGTTTCTCCCCCCGCTCCTACAATGAGCAGTTCTTC.